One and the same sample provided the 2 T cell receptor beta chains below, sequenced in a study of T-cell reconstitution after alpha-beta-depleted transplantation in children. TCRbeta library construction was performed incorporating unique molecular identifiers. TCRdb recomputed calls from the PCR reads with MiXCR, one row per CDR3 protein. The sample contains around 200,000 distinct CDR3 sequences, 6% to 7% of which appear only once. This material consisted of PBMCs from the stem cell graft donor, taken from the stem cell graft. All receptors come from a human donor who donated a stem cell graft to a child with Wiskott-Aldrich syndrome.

DNA of the CDR3: TGTGCCACCACGTGGCGCGGGGGTGCATACAATGAGCAGTTCTTC. Residues: CATTWRGGAYNEQFF. The V call is TRBV19, the J call TRBJ2-1; 7 bases are shared with TRBD2. Germline lookup yields CDR1 LNHDA and CDR2 SQIVND (reference sequence). With 10 bases clipped from V and 4 bases from J, the junction kept 13 bases outside the gene matches. CDR3 size: 15 residues.

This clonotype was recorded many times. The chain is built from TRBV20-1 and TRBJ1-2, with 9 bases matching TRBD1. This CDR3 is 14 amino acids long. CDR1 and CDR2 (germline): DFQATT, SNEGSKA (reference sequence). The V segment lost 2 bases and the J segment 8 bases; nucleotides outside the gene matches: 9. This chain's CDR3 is CSARPGTGSEGYTF. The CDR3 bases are TGCAGTGCTAGACCCGGGACAGGGTCGGAAGGCTACACCTTC.